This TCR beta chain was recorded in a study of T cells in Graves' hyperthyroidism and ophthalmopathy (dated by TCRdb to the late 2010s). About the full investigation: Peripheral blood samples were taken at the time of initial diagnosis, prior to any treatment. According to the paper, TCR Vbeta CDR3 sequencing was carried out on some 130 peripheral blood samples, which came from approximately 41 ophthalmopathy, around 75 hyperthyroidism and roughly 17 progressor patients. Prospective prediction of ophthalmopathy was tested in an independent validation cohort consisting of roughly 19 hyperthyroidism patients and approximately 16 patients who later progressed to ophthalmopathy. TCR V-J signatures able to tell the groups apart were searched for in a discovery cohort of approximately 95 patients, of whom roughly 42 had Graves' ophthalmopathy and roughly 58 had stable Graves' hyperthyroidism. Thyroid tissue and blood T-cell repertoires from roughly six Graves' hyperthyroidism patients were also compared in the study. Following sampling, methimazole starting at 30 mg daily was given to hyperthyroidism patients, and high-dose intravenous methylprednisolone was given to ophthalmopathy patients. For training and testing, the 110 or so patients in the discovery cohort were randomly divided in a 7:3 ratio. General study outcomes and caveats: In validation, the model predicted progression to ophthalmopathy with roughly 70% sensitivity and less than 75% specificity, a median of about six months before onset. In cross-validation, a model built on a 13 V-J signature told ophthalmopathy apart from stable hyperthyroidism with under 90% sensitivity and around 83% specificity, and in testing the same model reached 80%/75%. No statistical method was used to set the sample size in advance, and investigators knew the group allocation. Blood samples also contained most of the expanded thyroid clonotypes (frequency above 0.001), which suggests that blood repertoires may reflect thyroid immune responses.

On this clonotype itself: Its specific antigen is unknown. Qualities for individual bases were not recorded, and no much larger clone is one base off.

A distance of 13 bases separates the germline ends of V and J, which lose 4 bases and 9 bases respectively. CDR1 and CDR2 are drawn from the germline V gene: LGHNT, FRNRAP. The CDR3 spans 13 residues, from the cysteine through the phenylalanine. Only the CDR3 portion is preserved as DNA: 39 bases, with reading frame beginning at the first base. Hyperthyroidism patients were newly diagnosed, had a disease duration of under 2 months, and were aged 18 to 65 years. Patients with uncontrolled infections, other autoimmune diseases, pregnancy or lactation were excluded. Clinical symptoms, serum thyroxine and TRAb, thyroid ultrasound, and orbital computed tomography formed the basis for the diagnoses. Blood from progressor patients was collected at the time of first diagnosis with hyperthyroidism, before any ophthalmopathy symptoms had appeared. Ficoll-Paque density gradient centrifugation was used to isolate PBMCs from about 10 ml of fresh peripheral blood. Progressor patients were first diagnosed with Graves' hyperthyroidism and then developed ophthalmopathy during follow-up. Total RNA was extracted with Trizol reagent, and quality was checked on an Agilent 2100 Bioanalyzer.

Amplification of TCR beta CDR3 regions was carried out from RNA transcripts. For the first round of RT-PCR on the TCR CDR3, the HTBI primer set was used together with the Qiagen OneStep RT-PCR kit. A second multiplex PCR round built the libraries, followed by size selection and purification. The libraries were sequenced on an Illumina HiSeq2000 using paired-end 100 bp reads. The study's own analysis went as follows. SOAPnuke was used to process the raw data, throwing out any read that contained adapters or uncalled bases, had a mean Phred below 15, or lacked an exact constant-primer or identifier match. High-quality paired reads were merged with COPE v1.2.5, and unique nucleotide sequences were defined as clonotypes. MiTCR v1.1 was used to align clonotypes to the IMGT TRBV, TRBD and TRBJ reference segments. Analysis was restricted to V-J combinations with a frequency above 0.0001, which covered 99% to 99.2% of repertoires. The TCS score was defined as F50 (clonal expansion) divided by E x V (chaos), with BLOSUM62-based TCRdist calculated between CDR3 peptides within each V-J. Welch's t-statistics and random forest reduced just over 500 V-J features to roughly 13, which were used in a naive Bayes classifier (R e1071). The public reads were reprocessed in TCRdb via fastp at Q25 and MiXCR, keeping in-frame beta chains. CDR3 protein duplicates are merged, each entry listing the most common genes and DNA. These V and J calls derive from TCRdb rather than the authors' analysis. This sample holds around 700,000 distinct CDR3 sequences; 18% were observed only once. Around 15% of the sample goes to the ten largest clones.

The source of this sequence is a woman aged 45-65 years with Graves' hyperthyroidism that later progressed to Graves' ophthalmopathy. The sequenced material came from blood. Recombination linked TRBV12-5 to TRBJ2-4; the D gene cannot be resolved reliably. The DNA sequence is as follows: TGTGCTAGTGGTTCCCCCCTGACTGGCATTCAGTACTTC. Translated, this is CASGSPLTGIQYF. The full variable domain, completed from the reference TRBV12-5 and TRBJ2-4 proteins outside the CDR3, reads DARVTQTPRHKVTEMGQEVTMRCQPILGHNTVFWYRQTMMQGLELLAYFRNRAPLDDSGMPKDRFSAEMPDATLATLKIQPSEPRDSAVYFCASGSPLTGIQYFGAGTRLSVL.